Presented here are 9 T cell receptor beta chains from one specimen sequenced in a study of Ad26.COV2.S vaccination and SARS-CoV-2 variants. Specified treatment: some 19 received Ad26.COV2.S at low or high dose, single or two shots; a few received placebo; per-sample allocation not given. Sampling took place 63 days after the first vaccine or placebo injection. Repertoires were generated with immunoSEQ multiplex PCR, while TCRdb's copy carries only in-frame clones and drops some. The table has under 550,000 clones, around 90% seen once; the top ten hold 10% to 15%. Source: peripheral blood, taken in a trial of Ad26.COV2.S vaccine versus placebo. The source is a person aged 18 to 59 who received the Ad26.COV2.S COVID-19 vaccine or a placebo.

The rearrangement uses TRBV5-1 and TRBJ2-5; D tentatively fits TRBD1 or TRBD2 (5 bases each). CDR1 and CDR2 (germline): SGHRS, YFSETQ. V was cut by 0 bases and J by 0 bases, with 12 bases left in between. This CDR3 contains 16 residues. The CDR3 DNA is TGCGCCAGCAGCTTGGTCCAGGGACCGTACCAAGAGACCCAGTACTTC. As protein: CASSLVQGPYQETQYF.

The gene calls are TRBV27 and TRBJ1-5, with a weak D call TRBD1 (5 bases). Trimming shortened V by 6 bases and J by 8 bases, and 11 bases separated the two germline ends. Germline V lookup: CDR1 MNHEY, CDR2 SMNVEV (reference sequence). This CDR3 has 12 residues. The CDR3 spells CASSTSGEPQHF. CDR3 bases: TGTGCCAGCAGCACCTCGGGGGAGCCCCAGCATTTT.

The rearrangement uses TRBV29-1 and TRBJ2-3; D is uncertain. Trimming stripped 8 bases from V and 0 bases from J, with 15 bases between. The CDR3 has 14 residues. The germline gives CDR1 SQVTM, CDR2 ANQGSEA. CDR3 nucleotides: TGCAGCACGTACCCCTCGCAAAGCACAGATACGCAGTATTTT. Its protein is CSTYPSQSTDTQYF.

J is TRBJ2-5 and V is TRBV7-9, with 12 bases matching TRBD2. Germline assignment: CDR1 SEHNR and CDR2 FQNEAQ (reference sequence). The CDR3 runs to 16 residues. Germline trimming cut 3 bases from V and 2 bases from J; bases unmatched to any gene: 4. For the CDR3, the DNA is TGTGCCAGCAGCTTCAGACTAGCGGGGGAACAAGAGACCCAGTACTTC. Its translation: CASSFRLAGEQETQYF.

This chain uses TRBV19 with TRBJ2-3; tentatively, D is TRBD1 or TRBD2 (5 bases each). The CDR3 sequence is 13 residues long. Germline loops: CDR1 LNHDA, CDR2 SQIVND (reference sequence). Trimming stripped 7 bases from V and 5 bases from J, with 13 bases between. This chain's CDR3 is CASKPGPKDTQYF. DNA for the CDR3: TGTGCCAGTAAACCGGGACCTAAAGATACGCAGTATTTT.

This clone was recorded once. V and J are TRBV7-8 and TRBJ1-1; 8 bases are a match to TRBD1. V shed 5 bases and J 4 bases; nucleotides not matched to a gene: 9. CDR1 is SGHVS and CDR2 is FQNEAQ in the germline V gene. This CDR3 region has 15 residues. For the CDR3, the DNA is TGTGCCAGCAGCACCCGAACAGGGGGTGGCACTGAAGCTTTCTTT. It translates to CASSTRTGGGTEAFF. The variable domain in full, completed from reference TRBV7-8 and TRBJ1-1, reads GAGVSQSPRYKVAKRGQDVALRCDPISGHVSLFWYQQALGQGPEFLTYFQNEAQLDKSGLPSDRFFAERPEGSVSTLKIQRTQQEDSAVYLCASSTRTGGGTEAFFGQGTRLTVV.

This chain joins TRBV28 and TRBJ1-2; TRBD1 might be the D (5 bases). The CDR3 consists of 13 residues. Per germline, CDR1 MDHEN and CDR2 SYDVKM. Trimming shortened V by 6 bases and J by 4 bases, and 12 bases separated the two germline ends. CDR3 in DNA: TGTGCCAGCAGGACCGGGACGGTCTATGGCTACACCTTC. Its protein is CASRTGTVYGYTF.

The chain joins TRBV5-1 to TRBJ1-1, with 7 bases lining up with TRBD1. The CDR3 spans 14 residues. V was pared by 1 base and J by 5 bases, with 5 bases of the junction left unmatched. Germline V gene data show CDR1 as SGHRS and CDR2 as YFSETQ. This chain's CDR3 is CASSLQGVGTEAFF. DNA for the CDR3: TGCGCCAGCAGCTTGCAGGGGGTAGGGACTGAAGCTTTCTTT.

CDR3 sequence reads: CASSLYSSDEQFF. The CDR3 nucleotides read TGTGCCAGCAGCCTCTATAGCAGCGATGAGCAGTTCTTC. The chain is built from TRBV28 and TRBJ2-1, with D hard to call. The CDR3 has 13 residues. The germline CDR1 and CDR2 sequences are MDHEN and SYDVKM. Trimming stripped 6 bases from V and 8 bases from J, with 14 bases between.